This T cell receptor (beta chain) was obtained from a study of T cells in Graves' hyperthyroidism and ophthalmopathy (dated by TCRdb to between 2018 and 2021). Regarding the study in general: Peripheral blood samples were taken at initial diagnosis, before any treatment was given. According to the paper, TCR Vbeta CDR3 sequencing was carried out on roughly 130 peripheral blood samples, which came from about 45 ophthalmopathy, some 73 hyperthyroidism and about 17 progressor patients. Prospective prediction of ophthalmopathy was tested in an independent validation cohort of 18 to 20 hyperthyroidism patients and some 17 patients who later progressed to ophthalmopathy. Once sampling was done, hyperthyroidism patients were given methimazole at a starting dose of 30 mg daily, whereas ophthalmopathy patients were given high-dose intravenous methylprednisolone. Thyroid tissue and blood T-cell repertoires from roughly 6 Graves' hyperthyroidism patients were also compared in the study. For training and testing, the 80 to 100 patients in the discovery cohort were randomly divided in a 7:3 ratio. To identify distinguishing TCR V-J signatures, a discovery cohort of around 98 patients was used, comprising roughly 45 with Graves' ophthalmopathy and 55 to 65 with stable Graves' hyperthyroidism. General study outcomes and caveats: In validation, progression to ophthalmopathy was predicted by the model with more than 65% sensitivity and 72.22% specificity, a median of around 6.5 months before onset. Ophthalmopathy was separated from stable hyperthyroidism by a 13 V-J signature model, with around 88% sensitivity and approximately 84% specificity obtained in cross-validation and 80%/75% obtained in testing. Sample size was not statistically predetermined, and blinding of investigators to group allocation was not performed. Most expanded thyroid clonotypes (frequency above 0.001) were also detected in blood, a finding suggesting that blood repertoires may reflect thyroid immune responses.

Stable Graves' hyperthyroidism was defined as the absence of progression to ophthalmopathy over 18 months of follow-up. Hyperthyroidism patients were newly diagnosed, with disease duration under 2 months, and aged 18 to 65 years. Patients with uncontrolled infections, other autoimmune diseases, pregnancy or lactation were excluded. Clinical symptoms, serum thyroxine and TRAb, thyroid ultrasound, and orbital computed tomography formed the basis for the diagnoses. Ficoll-Paque density gradient centrifugation was used to isolate PBMCs from approximately 11 ml of fresh peripheral blood. Total RNA was extracted using Trizol reagent, and RNA quality was assessed on an Agilent 2100 Bioanalyzer. The CDR3 goes from the cysteine to the phenylalanine over 14 residues. The entry retains the CDR3 DNA only, 42 bases that are in frame from base 1. A distance of 11 bases separates the germline ends of V and J, which lose 1 base and 5 bases respectively. The germline V gene (reference sequence) specifies LNHDA as CDR1 and SQIVND as CDR2.

The TCR beta CDR3 regions were amplified from the RNA transcripts. The first round of RT-PCR for the TCR CDR3 was performed with the HTBI primer set and the Qiagen OneStep RT-PCR kit. The libraries were constructed in a second round of multiplex PCR and then size-selected and purified. Sequencing of the libraries was done on an Illumina HiSeq2000 using paired-end 100 bp reads. In the authors' own workflow: SOAPnuke was used to process the raw data, removing reads that contained adapters or uncalled bases, had a mean Phred below 15, or lacked an exact match to the constant primer or identifier. COPE v1.2.5 was used to merge high-quality paired reads, and clonotypes were defined as unique nucleotide sequences. MiTCR v1.1 was used to align the clonotypes against IMGT TRBV, TRBD and TRBJ reference segments. Only V-J combinations with frequency above 0.0001, covering approximately 99% of repertoires, were analysed. The TCS score was defined as the ratio of F50 (clonal expansion) to E x V (chaos), calculated using BLOSUM62-based TCRdist between CDR3 peptides within each V-J. Welch's t-statistics and random forest reduced roughly 530 V-J features to about 12, which were used in a naive Bayes classifier (R e1071). The similarity between thyroid and blood repertoires was quantified using the Morisita-Horn index. TCRdb itself trimmed the public reads at Q25 with fastp, ran MiXCR and retained productive beta chains. Every CDR3 protein is listed once, alongside the most common genes and DNA of its rows. In this record, the V and J calls reflect TCRdb's handling and not the investigators' own analysis. In this sample the table shows around 700,000 distinct CDR3 sequences, over 35% of which occur a single time. Roughly 31% of the sample belongs to the ten largest clones.

This clonotype was counted only a few times. Its antigen has not been determined. Base qualities are not provided; no much larger clone lies one nucleotide away. The specimen was blood. The clonotype comes from a woman in her 40s with Graves' hyperthyroidism. The V and J segments used are TRBV19 and TRBJ2-5, with the D gene too uncertain to name. The sequenced DNA: TGTGCCAGTAGTATAGTGGGTAGTGGGGAGACCCAGTACTTC. Its translation reads: CASSIVGSGETQYF.